The present TCR beta chain was sequenced within a study of T cell repertoires in cytomegalovirus infection. Background on the study: Carrying CMV and the relevant HLA type showed in public TCR beta signatures. Study-wide results and caveats: Summed frequency of shared TCR beta families picked out CMV carriers who also had the relevant HLA.

From germline, CDR1 is MDHEN and CDR2 SYDVKM. This CDR3 is built from 12 residues. V was cut by 5 bases and J by 4 bases, with 8 bases left in between. TCRdb re-analysed the reads in MiXCR, keeping a single row per CDR3 protein. The sample includes 150,000 to 200,000 distinct CDR3 sequences, approximately 15% of them seen just once. This clonotype was seen a handful of times. Its specificity is not known. This chain joins TRBV28 and TRBJ1-1, with D possibly TRBD1 on 6 matching bases. The sample consisted of PBMCs. The receptor was derived from a human donor in good health (CMV status not recorded). Some clones in this sample may be carry-over from other donors' samples. The CDR3 nucleotides read TGTGCCAGCAGTACAGGGACCACTGAAGCTTTCTTT. Amino acids: CASSTGTTEAFF.